This T cell receptor (beta chain) came from a study of CD4 T cells in relation to SARS-CoV-2 and coronaviruses. The V gene lost 0 bases and the J gene lost 5 bases, with 5 bases spanning the gap. CDR3 length: 13 amino acids. Germline V gene lookup returns CDR1 LGHDT and CDR2 YNNKEL (reference sequence). TCRdb keeps only in-frame clones here, not all; method: immunoSEQ multiplex PCR. The profile shows 15,000 to 20,000 clones, about 80% of them singletons. CD4+ T cells from unexposed donors were obtained before the COVID-19 pandemic (2011-2018). CD4+ T cells were isolated from the cells after roughly 11 days of culture. As to this clone: The target antigen is unknown.

The rearrangement joins TRBV3-1 (or the pseudogene TRBV3-2) to TRBJ1-5; D uncertain. The sequencing sample was made of CD4+ T cells from PBMCs, cultured in vitro. The source is a human donor in good health. The CDR3 DNA sequence: TGTGCCAGCAGCCAAGATAGGTATCAGCCCCAGCATTTT. This codes for CASSQDRYQPQHF.